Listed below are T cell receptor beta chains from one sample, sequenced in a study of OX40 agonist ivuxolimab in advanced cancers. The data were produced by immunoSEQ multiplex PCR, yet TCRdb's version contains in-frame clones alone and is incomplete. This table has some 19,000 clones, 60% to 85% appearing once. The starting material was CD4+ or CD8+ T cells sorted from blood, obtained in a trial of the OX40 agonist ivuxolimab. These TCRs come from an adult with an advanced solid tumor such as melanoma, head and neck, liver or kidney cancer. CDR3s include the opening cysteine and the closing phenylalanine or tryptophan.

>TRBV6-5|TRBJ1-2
CASSYGLNTGGYTF
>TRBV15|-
CATSNYNSRYEQYF
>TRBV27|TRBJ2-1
CASSLWSGGAGLYNEQFF
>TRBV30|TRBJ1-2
CAWLPGVNGYTF
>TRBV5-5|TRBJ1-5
CASSLVTGGNQPQHF
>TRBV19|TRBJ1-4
CASQGQGHEKLFF
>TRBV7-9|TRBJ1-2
CASSFEDRALNYGYTF
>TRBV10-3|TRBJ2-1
CAISETDRAYEQFF
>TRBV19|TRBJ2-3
CASSLVRTDTQYF
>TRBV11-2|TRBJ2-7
CASSLDFRGHEQYF